Each of the 26 T cell receptor beta chains below was sequenced from the same sample in a study of T-cell reconstitution after alpha-beta-depleted transplantation in children. Preparing the TCRbeta library involved the use of unique molecular identifiers. Using its own MiXCR run on the PCR reads, TCRdb lists one record per CDR3 protein. The top ten hold around 2.2% of the sample, which has some 600,000 distinct CDR3 sequences, over 10% seen once. Sequencing used PBMCs, mostly from graft donor cells, obtained 360 days after TCRalphabeta/CD19-depleted stem cell transplant. The origin of the receptors is a male patient under 18 who had a stem cell transplant for acute myeloid leukemia, so the T cells may come from the graft donor.

This clonotype was detected a few times. This rearrangement joins TRBV12-3 or TRBV12-4 to TRBJ2-7; D is undetermined. This CDR3 is 14 amino acids long. V lost 6 bases and J lost 3, with 15 bases in between. The CDR3 bases are TGTGCCAGCAGCCCGCCCGCTCCGAACTACGAGCAGTACTTC. Amino acid sequence: CASSPPAPNYEQYF.

This clonotype was observed many times. CDR3 sequence (DNA): TGTGCCAGCAGTCGAAGCCCTCTGCTATACAATGAGCAGTTCTTC. Translating it yields CASSRSPLLYNEQFF. This chain uses TRBV6-2 or TRBV6-3 with TRBJ2-1; D gene ambiguous. This CDR3 is built from 15 residues. V lost 5 bases and J 4 bases, leaving 15 bases between the germline ends. Germline V gene data show CDR1 as MNHEY and CDR2 as SVGEGT.

This clonotype was found a few times. The genes are TRBV12-3 or TRBV12-4 and TRBJ2-7; D not resolved. The CDR3 covers 17 residues. Trimming cost V 6 bases and J 0 bases, with 21 bases left between them. The CDR3 reads CASSLMKLVISSYEQYF. CDR3 coding DNA: TGTGCCAGCAGCCTTATGAAGTTGGTTATTAGCTCCTACGAGCAGTACTTC.

This clonotype was counted at least ten times. CDR3 sequence: CASSIMGTPSSYEQYF. The CDR3 coding sequence is TGTGCCAGTAGTATTATGGGGACGCCCAGCTCCTACGAGCAGTACTTC. The genes are TRBV19 and TRBJ2-7; TRBD1 or TRBD2 may be the D gene (5 bases each). Trimming took off 3 bases at V and 0 bases at J, with 15 bases between the two ends. The germline gives CDR1 LNHDA, CDR2 SQIVND (reference sequence). The CDR3 runs 16 residues.

This chain connects TRBV20-1 to TRBJ2-4, with 7 bases matching TRBD2. The CDR3 is 16 residues long. Trimming cost V 0 bases and J 0 bases; bases outside gene matches: 5. The germline gives CDR1 DFQATT, CDR2 SNEGSKA (reference sequence). The CDR3 DNA reads TGCAGTGCTAGAGATCTGGGCGGGGGAGCCAAAAACATTCAGTACTTC. Translated, it gives CSARDLGGGAKNIQYF.

V usage is TRBV2 and J usage is TRBJ2-7, with 10 nucleotides matching TRBD2. Germline assignment: CDR1 SNHLY and CDR2 FYNNEI. With 10 bases clipped from V and 1 base from J, the junction kept 7 bases outside the gene matches. The CDR3 runs 14 residues. The CDR3 protein is CATTTSGISYEQYF. The CDR3 DNA sequence: TGTGCCACCACCACTAGCGGGATTTCCTACGAGCAGTACTTC.

There are many counts of this clonotype. The rearrangement uses TRBV7-8 and TRBJ2-3; 11 bases fit TRBD2. The germline CDR1 and CDR2 sequences are SGHVS and FQNEAQ. The V and J ends lost 3 bases and 0 bases, in that order; junction bases with no gene match: 2. The CDR3 is made up of 16 amino acids. The CDR3 loop reads CASSFGTSGSTDTQYF. The CDR3 DNA sequence: TGTGCCAGCAGCTTCGGGACTAGCGGTAGCACAGATACGCAGTATTTT.

This clonotype has at least ten counts. The gene calls are TRBV12-3 or TRBV12-4 and TRBJ2-6; D call uncertain. CDR3 size: 12 residues. The V and J ends lost 5 bases and 2 bases respectively, with 1 base between them. CDR3 sequence (DNA): TGTGCCAGCAGTCCTGGGGCCAACGTCCTGACTTTC. Its protein product is CASSPGANVLTF.

This chain uses TRBV5-5 with TRBJ2-7, with D possibly being TRBD2 (5 bases). CDR1 and CDR2 (germline): SGHKS, YYEKEE (reference sequence). The CDR3 contains 14 residues. V lost 0 bases and J 6 bases, leaving 13 bases between the germline ends. CDR3 amino acids: CASSLAPGLVEQYF. The CDR3 DNA reads as TGTGCCAGCAGCTTGGCCCCGGGGTTGGTCGAGCAGTACTTC.

V usage is TRBV25-1 and J usage is TRBJ1-2; D not certain. Per germline, CDR1 MGHDK and CDR2 SYGVNS. The CDR3 is made up of 13 amino acids. Trimming took 4 bases from V and 5 from J, leaving 11 bases between them. The CDR3 reads CASSGASDYGYTF. CDR3 DNA: TGTGCCAGCAGTGGAGCCTCGGATTATGGCTACACCTTC.

There are a few counts of this clonotype. This chain joins TRBV9 and TRBJ2-3; 14 bases are shared with TRBD2. With 1 base clipped from V and 0 bases from J, the junction kept 4 bases outside the gene matches. Germline CDR1 is SGDLS and CDR2 is YYNGEE. There are 18 residues in the CDR3. In DNA, the CDR3 is TGTGCCAGCAGCGTATGGGGACTAGCGGGAGCAAGCACAGATACGCAGTATTTT. Its translation: CASSVWGLAGASTDTQYF.

Only a few counts were recorded for this clonotype. V is TRBV28 and J is TRBJ2-2; 7 bases map to TRBD1. Looked up from germline, CDR1 is MDHEN and CDR2 is SYDVKM. The CDR3 covers 13 residues. The V segment lost 6 bases and the J segment 6 bases; nucleotides outside the gene matches: 4. DNA of the CDR3: TGTGCCAGCAGCCGCGACAGGGCCGGGGAGCTGTTTTTT. Its translation is CASSRDRAGELFF.

This clonotype came up many times. This chain uses TRBV5-8 with TRBJ2-3; TRBD1 agrees at 9 bases. The ends lost 3 bases at V and 2 bases at J; junction bases unmatched: 7. Germline CDR1 reads SGHTS; CDR2 reads YDEGEE. The CDR3 spans 16 residues. CDR3 protein: CASSWRDRETTDTQYF. DNA of the CDR3: TGTGCCAGCAGCTGGAGGGACAGGGAAACCACAGATACGCAGTATTTT.

The chain links TRBV20-1 to TRBJ2-1; 8 bases are shared with TRBD2. Germline V CDR1 and CDR2: DFQATT, SNEGSKA (reference sequence). The CDR3 has 16 amino acids. V shed 6 bases and J 4 bases; nucleotides not matched to a gene: 14. CDR3 sequence (DNA): TGCAGTGCCCACGTTCGAGGCGGGAGGAGGTACAATGAGCAGTTCTTC. This gives the protein CSAHVRGGRRYNEQFF.

In nucleotides, the CDR3 is TGTGCCAGCAGTACCTTATTTCTGGCCCCGAAGGGAAACACCATATATTTT. This codes for CASSTLFLAPKGNTIYF. The genes are TRBV28 and TRBJ1-3; D not resolved. Trimming pared 5 bases from V and 4 bases from J, leaving 21 bases between. From germline, CDR1 is MDHEN and CDR2 SYDVKM. CDR3 length: 17 residues.

This clonotype was picked up a small number of times. V is TRBV7-4 and J is TRBJ2-7; TRBD2 matches 8 bases. Germline CDR1 is SGHVT and CDR2 is SQSDAQ. The V segment lost 1 base and the J segment 4 bases; nucleotides outside the gene matches: 15. The CDR3 is 18 residues long. CDR3: CASSLVGWSAGGSYEQYF. The CDR3 bases are TGTGCCAGCAGCTTAGTCGGGTGGTCGGCGGGAGGTAGTTACGAGCAGTACTTC.

In its sample, this clonotype was seen many times. This chain joins TRBV4-2 and TRBJ2-7; either TRBD1 or TRBD2 may fit D (5 bases each). Germline CDR1 reads LGHNA; CDR2 reads YNFKEQ. Trimming took off 0 bases at V and 2 bases at J, with 17 bases between the two ends. This CDR3 is 17 amino acids long. CDR3 loop: CASSQETARDGPYEQYF. CDR3 sequence (DNA): TGTGCCAGCAGCCAAGAGACGGCCAGGGACGGCCCCTACGAGCAGTACTTC.

This clonotype has only a few counts. DNA of the CDR3: TGCAGCGTTCAGCCGAGCTCCTACAATGAGCAGTTCTTC. It encodes CSVQPSSYNEQFF. The chain uses TRBV29-1 and TRBJ2-1, with D unclear. The CDR3 has 13 residues. V was pared by 5 bases and J by 0 bases, with 8 bases between. Germline loops: CDR1 SQVTM, CDR2 ANQGSEA.

This clonotype was picked up a small number of times. The chain links TRBV20-1 to TRBJ1-2; D ambiguous. V lost 4 bases and J 2 bases, leaving 14 bases between the germline ends. The CDR3 sequence is 14 residues long. Germline CDR1 is DFQATT and CDR2 is SNEGSKA (reference sequence). The CDR3 spells CSATPSTKNYGYTF. CDR3 DNA sequence: TGCAGTGCTACCCCATCGACAAAGAACTATGGCTACACCTTC.

This clonotype appeared a few times. The V gene is TRBV3-1, the J gene TRBJ2-3; D assignment may be TRBD1 or TRBD2 (6 bases each). V lost 1 base and J lost 4, with 12 bases in between. In germline, CDR1 is LGHDT, CDR2 YNNKEL (reference sequence). The CDR3 has 15 amino acids. CDR3 nucleotides: TGTGCCAGCAGCCAAGCCGGGGGCGGTGCAGATACGCAGTATTTT. It yields the protein CASSQAGGGADTQYF.

This clonotype showed up just a few times. The chain recombines TRBV20-1 with TRBJ2-3; 10 bases line up with TRBD1. J gave up 6 bases and V 5 bases, and 17 bases lay outside the gene matches. CDR1 DFQATT and CDR2 SNEGSKA come from the germline V gene (reference sequence). CDR3 length equals 17 residues. In DNA form, the CDR3 reads TGCAGTGCTCACGCCTTCTCCGGGACAGGGGTAGCGGATACGCAGTATTTT. Its protein product is CSAHAFSGTGVADTQYF.

The CDR3 here is CASSAAGGPYNEQFF. In DNA form, the CDR3 reads TGTGCCAGCAGCGCCGCGGGAGGGCCTTACAATGAGCAGTTCTTC. V and J are TRBV9 and TRBJ2-1, with 9 nucleotides matching TRBD2. The CDR3 runs to 15 residues. The V gene end was trimmed by 3 bases and the J gene end by 4 bases; junction bases not matched to a gene: 5. Germline V gene lookup returns CDR1 SGDLS and CDR2 YYNGEE.

This chain uses TRBV5-6 with TRBJ2-2; TRBD2 matches 8 bases. The CDR3 is made up of 18 amino acids. With V trimmed by 0 bases and J by 1 base, 8 bases remained unmatched. Germline V gives CDR1 SGHDT, CDR2 YYEEEE. The CDR3 nucleotides are TGTGCCAGCAGCTTGGGACTAGCGCCCCTCAGGAACACCGGGGAGCTGTTTTTT. It specifies CASSLGLAPLRNTGELFF.

The J gene is TRBJ1-1, the V gene TRBV20-1; D is uncertain. The CDR3 is 11 residues long. The V gene's germline CDR1 is DFQATT and CDR2 SNEGSKA (reference sequence). CDR3 in DNA: TGCTCCTTGAGGTGGAACACTGAAGCTTTCTTT. As protein: CSLRWNTEAFF.

This clonotype was counted a few times. This rearrangement joins TRBV28 to TRBJ2-5; no clear D gene. The germline CDR1 and CDR2 sequences are MDHEN and SYDVKM. Trimming stripped 6 bases from V and 2 bases from J, with 13 bases between. The CDR3 has 14 amino acids. DNA for the CDR3: TGTGCCAGCAGCGTACGGCTTCTTCAAGAGACCCAGTACTTC. Translated, it gives CASSVRLLQETQYF. The complete variable domain, with remaining parts taken from reference TRBV28 and TRBJ2-5, reads DVKVTQSSRYLVKRTGEKVFLECVQDMDHENMFWYRQDPGLGLRLIYFSYDVKMKEKGDIPEGYSVSREKKERFSLILESASTNQTSMYLCASSVRLLQETQYFGPGTRLLVL.

This clonotype was observed a few times. The gene calls are TRBV6-2 or TRBV6-3 and TRBJ1-6; maybe TRBD1 (5 bases). The CDR3 runs 19 residues. CDR1 MNHEY and CDR2 SVGEGT come from the germline V gene. V lost 2 bases and J lost 0, with 17 bases in between. CDR3 DNA sequence: TGTGCCAGCAGTTACAATCCGGGACGGACGAGCTCCTATAATTCACCCCTCCACTTT. Translated, it gives CASSYNPGRTSSYNSPLHF.